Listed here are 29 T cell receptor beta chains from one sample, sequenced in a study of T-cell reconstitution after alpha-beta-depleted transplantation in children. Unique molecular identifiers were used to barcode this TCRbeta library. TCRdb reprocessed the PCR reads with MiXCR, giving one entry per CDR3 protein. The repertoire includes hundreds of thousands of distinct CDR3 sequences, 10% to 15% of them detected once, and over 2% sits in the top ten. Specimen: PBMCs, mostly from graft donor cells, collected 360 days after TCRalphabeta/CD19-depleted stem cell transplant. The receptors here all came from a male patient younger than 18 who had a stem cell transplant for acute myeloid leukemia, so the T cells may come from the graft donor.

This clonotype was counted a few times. CDR3 in DNA: TGTGCCAGCAGAATCCTAGCGGTCAGCTCCTACGAGCAGTACTTC. It codes for CASRILAVSSYEQYF. This sequence joins TRBV6-1 and TRBJ2-7; 7 bases line up with TRBD2. This CDR3 contains 15 residues. Germline V gene lookup returns CDR1 MNHNS and CDR2 SASEGT. Trimming at V came to 6 bases and at J to 0 bases, leaving 8 bases not matched to a gene.

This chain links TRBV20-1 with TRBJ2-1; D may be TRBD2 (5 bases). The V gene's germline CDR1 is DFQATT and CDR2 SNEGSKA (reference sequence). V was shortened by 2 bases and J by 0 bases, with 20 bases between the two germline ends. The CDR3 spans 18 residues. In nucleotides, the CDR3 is TGCAGTGCTAGAATCCGACAAGGGATTAGCGCCTCCTACAATGAGCAGTTCTTC. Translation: CSARIRQGISASYNEQFF.

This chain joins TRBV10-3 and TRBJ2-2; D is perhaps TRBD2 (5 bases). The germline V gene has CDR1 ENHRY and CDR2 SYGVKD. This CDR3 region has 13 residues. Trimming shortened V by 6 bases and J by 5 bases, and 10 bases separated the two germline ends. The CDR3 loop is CAISRGLTGELFF. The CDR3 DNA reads TGTGCCATCAGCCGAGGGCTTACCGGGGAGCTGTTTTTT.

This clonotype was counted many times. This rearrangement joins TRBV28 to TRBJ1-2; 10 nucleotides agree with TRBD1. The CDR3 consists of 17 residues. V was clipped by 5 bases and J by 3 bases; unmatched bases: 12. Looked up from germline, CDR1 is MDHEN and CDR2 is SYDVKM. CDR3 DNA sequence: TGTGCCAGCAGTGGCGTCCGGACAGGGGGGGCGGACTATGGCTACACCTTC. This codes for CASSGVRTGGADYGYTF.

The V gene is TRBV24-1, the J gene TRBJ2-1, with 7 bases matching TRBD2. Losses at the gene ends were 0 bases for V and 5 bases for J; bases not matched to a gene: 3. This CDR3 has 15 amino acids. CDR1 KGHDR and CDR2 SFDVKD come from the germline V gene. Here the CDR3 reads CATSDLASGHNEQFF. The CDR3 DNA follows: TGTGCCACCAGTGATTTGGCTAGCGGACACAATGAGCAGTTCTTC.

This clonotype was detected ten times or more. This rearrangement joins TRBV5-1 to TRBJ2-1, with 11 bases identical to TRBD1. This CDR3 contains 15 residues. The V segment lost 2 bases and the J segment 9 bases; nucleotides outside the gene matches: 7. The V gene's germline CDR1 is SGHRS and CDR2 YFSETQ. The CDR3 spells CASSFGQGASGEQFF. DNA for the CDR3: TGCGCCAGCAGCTTCGGACAGGGGGCTTCAGGTGAGCAGTTCTTC.

CDR3 in amino acids: CASSQEGLAGTDEQFF. The CDR3 bases are TGCGCCAGCAGCCAAGAGGGACTAGCGGGAACTGATGAGCAGTTCTTC. V usage is TRBV4-1 and J usage is TRBJ2-1; 13 positions match TRBD2. The CDR3 extends over 16 amino acids. Looked up from germline, CDR1 is MGHRA and CDR2 is YSYEKL. V gave up 0 bases and J gave up 8 bases; unmatched junction bases: 4.

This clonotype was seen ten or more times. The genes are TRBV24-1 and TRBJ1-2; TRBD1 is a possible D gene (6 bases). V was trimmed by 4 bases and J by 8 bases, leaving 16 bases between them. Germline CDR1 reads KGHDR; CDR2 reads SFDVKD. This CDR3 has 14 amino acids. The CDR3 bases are TGTGCCACCAGTGACCCGGGGGGGGCGCAGGGCTACACCTTC. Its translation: CATSDPGGAQGYTF.

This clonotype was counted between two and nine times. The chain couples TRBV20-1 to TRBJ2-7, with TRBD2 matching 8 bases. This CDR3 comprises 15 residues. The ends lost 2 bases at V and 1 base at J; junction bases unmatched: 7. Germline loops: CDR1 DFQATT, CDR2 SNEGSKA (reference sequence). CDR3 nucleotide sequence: TGCAGTGCTAGACAAAAGCGGGGGCCTTCCTACGAGCAGTACTTC. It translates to CSARQKRGPSYEQYF.

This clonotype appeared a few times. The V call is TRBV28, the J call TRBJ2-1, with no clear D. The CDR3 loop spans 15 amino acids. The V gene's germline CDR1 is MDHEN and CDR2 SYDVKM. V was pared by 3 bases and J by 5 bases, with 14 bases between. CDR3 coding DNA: TGTGCCAGCAGTTTGAGGATCCTCCCTAACAATGAGCAGTTCTTC. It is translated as CASSLRILPNNEQFF. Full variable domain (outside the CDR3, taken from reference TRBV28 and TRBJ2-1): DVKVTQSSRYLVKRTGEKVFLECVQDMDHENMFWYRQDPGLGLRLIYFSYDVKMKEKGDIPEGYSVSREKKERFSLILESASTNQTSMYLCASSLRILPNNEQFFGPGTRLTVL.

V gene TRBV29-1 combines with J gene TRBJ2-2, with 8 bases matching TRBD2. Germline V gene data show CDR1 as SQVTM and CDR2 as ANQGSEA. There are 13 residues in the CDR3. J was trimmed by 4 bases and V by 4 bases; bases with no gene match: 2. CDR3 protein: CSVVGRATGELFF. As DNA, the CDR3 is TGCAGCGTTGTCGGGAGGGCCACCGGGGAGCTGTTTTTT.

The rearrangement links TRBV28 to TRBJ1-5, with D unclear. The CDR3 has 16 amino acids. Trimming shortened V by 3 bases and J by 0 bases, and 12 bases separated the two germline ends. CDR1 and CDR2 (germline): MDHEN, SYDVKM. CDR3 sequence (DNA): TGTGCCAGCAGTTTTGGATTTTTGGTTAGCAATCAGCCCCAGCATTTT. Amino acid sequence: CASSFGFLVSNQPQHF.

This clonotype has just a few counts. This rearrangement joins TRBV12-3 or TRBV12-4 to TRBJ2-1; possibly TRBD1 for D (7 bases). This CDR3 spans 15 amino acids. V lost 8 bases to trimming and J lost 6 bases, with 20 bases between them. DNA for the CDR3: TGTGCCAGCCGCAGGGGGGCTTCCACGGGCAATGAGCAGTTCTTC. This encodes CASRRGASTGNEQFF.

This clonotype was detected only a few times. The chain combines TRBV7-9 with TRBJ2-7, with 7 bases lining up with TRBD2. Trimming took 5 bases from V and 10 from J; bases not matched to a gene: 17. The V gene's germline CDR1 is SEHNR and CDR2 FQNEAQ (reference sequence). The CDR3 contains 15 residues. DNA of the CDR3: TGTGCCAGCAGCCCTACCCTCGGGGCTAGCGGATTTCAGTACTTC. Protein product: CASSPTLGASGFQYF.

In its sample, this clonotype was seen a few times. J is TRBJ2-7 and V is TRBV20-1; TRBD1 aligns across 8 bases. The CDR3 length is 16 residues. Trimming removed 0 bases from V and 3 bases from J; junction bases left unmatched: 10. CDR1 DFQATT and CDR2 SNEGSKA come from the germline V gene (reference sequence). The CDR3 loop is CSAREPSRGPDYEQYF. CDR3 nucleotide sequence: TGCAGTGCTAGAGAGCCCAGCAGGGGGCCTGACTACGAGCAGTACTTC.

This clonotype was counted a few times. For the CDR3, the DNA is TGCAGTGCTAGTCTCCTAGCGGGAGTGGGCGATGAGCAGTTCTTC. Amino acids: CSASLLAGVGDEQFF. J is TRBJ2-1 and V is TRBV20-1; 10 nucleotides agree with TRBD2. The length of the CDR3 is 15 residues. The J segment lost 8 bases and the V segment lost 3 bases, leaving 10 bases of the junction unmatched. The germline V gene encodes CDR1 DFQATT and CDR2 SNEGSKA (reference sequence).

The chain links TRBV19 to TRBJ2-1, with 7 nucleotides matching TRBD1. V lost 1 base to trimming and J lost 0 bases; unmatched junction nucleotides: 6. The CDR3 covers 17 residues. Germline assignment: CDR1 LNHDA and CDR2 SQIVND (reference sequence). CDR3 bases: TGTGCCAGTAGTATAGGGACAGGCGCAAGCTCCTACAATGAGCAGTTCTTC. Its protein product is CASSIGTGASSYNEQFF.

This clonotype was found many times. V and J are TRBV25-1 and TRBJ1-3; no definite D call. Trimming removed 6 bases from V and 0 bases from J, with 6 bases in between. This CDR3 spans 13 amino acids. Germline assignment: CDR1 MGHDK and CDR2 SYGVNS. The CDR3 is CASRHSSGNTIYF. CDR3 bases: TGTGCCAGCAGGCATAGCTCTGGAAACACCATATATTTT.

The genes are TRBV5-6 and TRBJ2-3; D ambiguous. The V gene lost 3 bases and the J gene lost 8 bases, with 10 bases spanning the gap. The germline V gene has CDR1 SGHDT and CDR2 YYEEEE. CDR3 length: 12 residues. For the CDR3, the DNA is TGTGCCAGCAGCTCTTTACTGGGTACGCAGTATTTT. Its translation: CASSSLLGTQYF.

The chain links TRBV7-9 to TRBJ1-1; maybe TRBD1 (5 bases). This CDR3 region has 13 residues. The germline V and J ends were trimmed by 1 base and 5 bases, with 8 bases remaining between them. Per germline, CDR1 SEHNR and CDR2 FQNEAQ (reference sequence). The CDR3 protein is CASSLVWGTEAFF. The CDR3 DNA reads TGTGCCAGCAGCTTAGTATGGGGGACTGAAGCTTTCTTT. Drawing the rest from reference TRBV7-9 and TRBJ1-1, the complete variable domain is DTGVSQNPRHKITKRGQNVTFRCDPISEHNRLYWYRQTLGQGPEFLTYFQNEAQLEKSRLLSDRFSAERPKGSFSTLEIQRTEQGDSAMYLCASSLVWGTEAFFGQGTRLTVV.

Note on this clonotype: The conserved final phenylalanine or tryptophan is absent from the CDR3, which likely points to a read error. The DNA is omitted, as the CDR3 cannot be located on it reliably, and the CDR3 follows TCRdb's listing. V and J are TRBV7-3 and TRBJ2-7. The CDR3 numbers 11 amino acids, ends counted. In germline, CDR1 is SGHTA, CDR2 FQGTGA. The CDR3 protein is CASSLYGHPTG.

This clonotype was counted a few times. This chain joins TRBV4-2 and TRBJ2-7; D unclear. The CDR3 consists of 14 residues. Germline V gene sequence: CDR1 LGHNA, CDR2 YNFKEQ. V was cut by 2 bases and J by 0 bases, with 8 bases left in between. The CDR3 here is CASSQRSDSYEQYF. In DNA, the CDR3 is TGTGCCAGCAGCCAACGAAGCGACTCCTACGAGCAGTACTTC.

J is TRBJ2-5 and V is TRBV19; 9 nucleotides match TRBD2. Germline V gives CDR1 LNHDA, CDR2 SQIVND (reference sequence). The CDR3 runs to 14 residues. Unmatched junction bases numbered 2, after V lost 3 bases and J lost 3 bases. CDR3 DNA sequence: TGTGCCAGTAGTATTTCTAGCGGGAAAGAGACCCAGTACTTC. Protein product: CASSISSGKETQYF. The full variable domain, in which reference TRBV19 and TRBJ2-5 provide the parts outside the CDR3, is DGGITQSPKYLFRKEGQNVTLSCEQNLNHDAMYWYRQDPGQGLRLIYYSQIVNDFQKGDIAEGYSVSREKKESFPLTVTSAQKNPTAFYLCASSISSGKETQYFGPGTRLLVL.

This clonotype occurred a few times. The CDR3 here is CSATSGRANTEAFF. Written as DNA, the CDR3 is TGCAGTGCTACCAGCGGCAGGGCGAACACTGAAGCTTTCTTT. The V call is TRBV20-1, the J call TRBJ1-1; weak D call: TRBD1 (5 bases). The CDR3 extends over 14 amino acids. V gave up 4 bases and J gave up 1 base, with 13 bases separating them. CDR1 and CDR2 (germline): DFQATT, SNEGSKA (reference sequence).

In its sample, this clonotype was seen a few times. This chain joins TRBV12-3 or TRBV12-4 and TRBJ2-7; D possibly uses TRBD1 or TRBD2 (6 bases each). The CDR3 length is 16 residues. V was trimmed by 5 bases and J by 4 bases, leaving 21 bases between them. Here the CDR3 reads CASSTLEGGVTYEQYF. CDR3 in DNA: TGTGCCAGCAGTACCCTGGAGGGGGGAGTAACTTACGAGCAGTACTTC.

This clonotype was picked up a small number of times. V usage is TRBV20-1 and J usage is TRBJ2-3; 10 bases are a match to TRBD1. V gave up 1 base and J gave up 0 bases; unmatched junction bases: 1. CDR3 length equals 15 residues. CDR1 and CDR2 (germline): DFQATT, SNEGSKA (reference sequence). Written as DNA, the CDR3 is TGCAGTGCTAGAGGGGGACAGGGGAGCACAGATACGCAGTATTTT. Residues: CSARGGQGSTDTQYF.

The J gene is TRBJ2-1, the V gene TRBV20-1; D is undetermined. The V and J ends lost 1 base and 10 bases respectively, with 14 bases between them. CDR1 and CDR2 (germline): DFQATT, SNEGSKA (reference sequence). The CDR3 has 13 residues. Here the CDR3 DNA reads TGCAGTGCTAGAGTACCGAACGTCAGGGAGCAGTTCTTC. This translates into CSARVPNVREQFF.

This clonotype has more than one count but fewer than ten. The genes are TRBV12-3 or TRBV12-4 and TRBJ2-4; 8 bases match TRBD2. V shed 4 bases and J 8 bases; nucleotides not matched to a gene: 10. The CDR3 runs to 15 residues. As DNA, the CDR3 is TGTGCCAGCAGTTCCGCCCGACTAGCGATCGACATTCAGTACTTC. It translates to CASSSARLAIDIQYF.

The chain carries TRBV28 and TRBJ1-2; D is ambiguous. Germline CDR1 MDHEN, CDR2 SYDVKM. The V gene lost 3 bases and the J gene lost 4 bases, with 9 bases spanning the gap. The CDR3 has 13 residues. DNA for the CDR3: TGTGCCAGCAGTTTCAAGAGTGGCTATGGCTACACCTTC. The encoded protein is CASSFKSGYGYTF.